This TCR beta chain was retrieved from a study of T cell responses to AZD1222 COVID-19 vaccine. Germline V gene data show CDR1 as MNHEY and CDR2 as SMNVEV (reference sequence). V lost 5 bases to trimming and J lost 4 bases, with 12 bases between them. The CDR3 loop spans 14 amino acids. Of note for this clone: What it binds is unknown.

Study-wide findings and caveats: Repertoires were sampled only after the peak T cell response.

Sequenced by immunoSEQ multiplex PCR; TCRdb stores in-frame clones only, minus some. The table lists 100,000 to 150,000 clones, around 87% of them singletons. Sequenced here: peripheral blood, sampled on day 0 of AZD1222 vaccination. This TCR derives from an adult in good health. The chain uses TRBV27 and TRBJ1-5; a weak D match, TRBD1 (6 bases). CDR3 DNA: TGTGCCAGCAGTCTAGGGGGACCTAATCAGCCCCAGCATTTT. Its translation: CASSLGGPNQPQHF.